Below are 15 T cell receptor beta chains sequenced from a single sample in a study of cytomegalovirus exposure and HLA in healthy donors. A multiplex PCR was run with 60 Vbeta primers and 13 Jbeta primers. Sequencing was performed with immunoSEQ multiplex PCR; in TCRdb, only in-frame clones are kept and a portion is missing. The data show 150,000 or so clones, approximately 86% seen once. The specimen was PBMCs. Source of these receptors: a woman aged 18-29 years in good health and CMV-seronegative.

The chain carries TRBV7-9 and TRBJ2-7; no reliable D call. Looked up from germline, CDR1 is SEHNR and CDR2 is FQNEAQ (reference sequence). Trimming took off 5 bases at V and 0 bases at J, with 2 bases between the two ends. The CDR3 contains 11 residues. This CDR3 is CASSHSYEQYF. DNA for the CDR3: TGTGCCAGCAGCCACTCCTACGAGCAGTACTTC.

V usage is TRBV6-5 and J usage is TRBJ1-1; D unclear. Germline V gene data show CDR1 as MNHEY and CDR2 as SVGAGI. Between the trimmed V and J ends, which lost 2 bases and 1 base, there was a span of 8 bases. The CDR3 extends over 14 amino acids. The CDR3 DNA reads TGTGCCAGCAGTTACACCACCAGGAACACTGAAGCTTTCTTT. Translation: CASSYTTRNTEAFF.

This clone was detected a few times. The V gene is TRBV6-1, the J gene TRBJ1-5; perhaps TRBD1 as D (5 bases). Germline V gene data show CDR1 as MNHNS and CDR2 as SASEGT. This CDR3 contains 15 residues. Trimming shortened V by 6 bases and J by 0 bases, and 12 bases separated the two germline ends. CDR3 loop: CASSRQFNSNQPQHF. The CDR3, as DNA: TGTGCCAGCAGCCGACAGTTCAATAGCAATCAGCCCCAGCATTTT.

The rearrangement joins TRBV6-1 to TRBJ2-1; D remains unclear. CDR1 MNHNS and CDR2 SASEGT come from the germline V gene. The CDR3 covers 11 residues. V lost 6 bases and J 9 bases, leaving 9 bases between the germline ends. The CDR3 spells CASRNELEQFF. The CDR3 DNA reads TGTGCCAGCAGGAATGAGCTTGAGCAGTTCTTC.

This clone appeared once. The gene calls are TRBV5-1 and TRBJ1-5; 8 bases agree with TRBD1. Germline V CDR1 and CDR2: SGHRS, YFSETQ. The CDR3 is made up of 15 amino acids. V lost 4 bases and J lost 6; bases outside the gene matches: 9. CDR3 region: CASSKAGGELQPQHF. In DNA form, the CDR3 reads TGCGCCAGCAGCAAGGCAGGGGGCGAACTTCAGCCCCAGCATTTT.

The J gene is TRBJ1-4, the V gene TRBV14; D is unclear. In germline, CDR1 is SGHDN, CDR2 FVKESK. This CDR3 comprises 12 residues. The V end was cut by 1 base, the J end by 5 bases, with 2 bases between. The DNA for the CDR3 is TGTGCCAGCAGCCAAGTAAATGAAAAACTGTTTTTT. Residues: CASSQVNEKLFF.

The chain joins TRBV27 to TRBJ1-4, with D maybe TRBD1 (6 bases). Germline CDR1 is MNHEY and CDR2 is SMNVEV (reference sequence). The V end was cut by 1 base, the J end by 13 bases, with 13 bases between. This CDR3 comprises 13 residues. CDR3 coding DNA: TGTGCCAGCAGTTTATTTTTGGGGGCCCCACTGTTTTTT. Its protein product is CASSLFLGAPLFF.

This rearrangement joins TRBV14 to TRBJ2-1, with D perhaps matching TRBD2 (5 bases). CDR3 length: 14 residues. V shed 2 bases and J shed 2 bases, with 7 bases lying between them. Germline lookup yields CDR1 SGHDN and CDR2 FVKESK. CDR3 DNA sequence: TGTGCCAGCAGCCAAACGGGGACCTACAATGAGCAGTTCTTC. This gives the protein CASSQTGTYNEQFF.

About this clone: Other DNA sequences in the sample encode the same CDR3. This chain uses TRBV9 with TRBJ2-7, with 12 nucleotides matching TRBD1. This CDR3 comprises 14 residues. Germline V gene data show CDR1 as SGDLS and CDR2 as YYNGEE. V was clipped by 2 bases and J by 7 bases; unmatched bases: 4. CDR3 amino acids: CASSVGQGAQEQYF. CDR3 DNA: TGTGCCAGCAGCGTGGGACAGGGGGCGCAGGAGCAGTACTTC. The whole variable domain, remainder taken from reference TRBV9 and TRBJ2-7, is DSGVTQTPKHLITATGQRVTLRCSPRSGDLSVYWYQQSLDQGLQFLIQYYNGEERAKGNILERFSAQQFPDLHSELNLSSLELGDSALYFCASSVGQGAQEQYFGPGTRLTVT.

This clone was recorded only once. The chain recombines TRBV6-5 with TRBJ2-7; TRBD2 aligns across 9 bases. The CDR3 length is 14 residues. The V gene end was trimmed by 1 base and the J gene end by 6 bases; junction bases not matched to a gene: 4. Germline CDR1 reads MNHEY; CDR2 reads SVGAGI. CDR3 coding DNA: TGTGCCAGCAGTTACTTAGCGGGAGTAGGCGAGCAGTACTTC. This encodes CASSYLAGVGEQYF.

J is TRBJ2-4 and V is TRBV27, with 7 positions matching TRBD2. This CDR3 has 15 residues. With V trimmed by 4 bases and J by 1 base, 4 bases remained unmatched. Germline V lookup: CDR1 MNHEY, CDR2 SMNVEV (reference sequence). The CDR3 reads CASSSPSGAKNIQYF. The CDR3, as DNA: TGTGCCAGCAGTTCTCCTAGCGGTGCCAAAAACATTCAGTACTTC.

This sequence joins TRBV6-1 and TRBJ1-1; D may be TRBD1 (5 bases). The V end lost 3 bases, the J end lost 3 bases, and 11 bases lay between the germline ends. This CDR3 is 14 amino acids long. Looked up from germline, CDR1 is MNHNS and CDR2 is SASEGT. CDR3: CASSEGGVDTEAFF. Here the CDR3 DNA reads TGTGCCAGCAGTGAGGGGGGAGTCGACACTGAAGCTTTCTTT.

The V gene is TRBV6-1, the J gene TRBJ2-5, with TRBD2 matching over 16 bases. In germline, CDR1 is MNHNS, CDR2 SASEGT. This CDR3 region has 15 residues. J was trimmed by 5 bases and V by 6 bases; bases with no gene match: 3. CDR3 loop: CASRGLAGGAETQYF. The CDR3 coding sequence is TGTGCCAGCAGGGGACTAGCGGGGGGGGCCGAGACCCAGTACTTC.

This chain connects TRBV10-2 to TRBJ2-1, with D tentatively TRBD2 (6 bases). Trimming left V 4 bases short and J 1 base short, with 11 bases between. The length of the CDR3 is 15 residues. Germline assignment: CDR1 WSHSY and CDR2 SAAADI. The CDR3 spells CASSVYGGSYNEQFF. CDR3 bases: TGCGCCAGCAGTGTTTACGGGGGTTCCTACAATGAGCAGTTCTTC.

The chain has TRBV19 and TRBJ1-1; D perhaps matches TRBD1 (5 bases). This CDR3 spans 15 amino acids. V lost 1 base and J lost 1, with 10 bases in between. Germline lookup yields CDR1 LNHDA and CDR2 SQIVND (reference sequence). The CDR3 coding sequence is TGTGCCAGTAGTATAGCAGGGAATGGGAACACTGAAGCTTTCTTT. Amino acid sequence: CASSIAGNGNTEAFF.